Shown below are 5 T cell receptor beta chains from a single sample sequenced in a study of identical twins (dated by TCRdb to about 2016). Library preparation was by 5' RACE. These reads were obtained on an Illumina HiSeq 2000. TCRdb passed the public sequencing reads through fastp at Q25 and MiXCR, retaining productive beta sequences. Each record represents a unique CDR3 protein, reported with the most common genes and DNA among its rows. This sample gives hundreds of thousands of distinct CDR3 sequences in total; roughly 20% of them show up just once. In total, the top ten clones hold approximately 4.3% of the sample. This sample was also put to use in a study of T cells expressing NK-cell markers.

The sample was PBMCs. These receptors were taken from a woman younger than 35 in good health.

This clonotype appeared a few times. The gene calls are TRBV5-6 and TRBJ2-3; D could derive from TRBD1 or TRBD2 (5 bases each). The length of the CDR3 is 12 residues. Trimming shortened V by 2 bases and J by 13 bases, and 14 bases separated the two germline ends. CDR1 and CDR2 from the germline V gene are SGHDT and YYEEEE. As DNA, the CDR3 is TGTGCCAGCAGCTTTGAAGGGGTGGGGGAGTATTTT. It is translated as CASSFEGVGEYF. Using reference TRBV5-6 and TRBJ2-3 for the parts outside the CDR3, the full variable domain is DAGVTQSPTHLIKTRGQQVTLRCSPKSGHDTVSWYQQALGQGPQFIFQYYEEEERQRGNFPDRFSGHQFPNYSSELNVNALLLGDSALYLCASSFEGVGEYFGPGTRLTVL.

V is TRBV10-2 and J is TRBJ1-1, with D unclear. Germline loops: CDR1 WSHSY, CDR2 SAAADI. The CDR3 has 13 amino acids. Trimming cost V 3 bases and J 4 bases, with 9 bases left between them. The CDR3 DNA reads TGCGCCAGCAGTGACAGAGCGGCCACTGAAGCTTTCTTT. Its protein is CASSDRAATEAFF.

This chain uses TRBV12-3 or TRBV12-4 with TRBJ2-3, with D unresolved. Trimming removed 8 bases at V and 0 bases at J, with 9 bases between. The CDR3 consists of 13 residues. The CDR3: CASLPASTDTQYF. DNA of the CDR3: TGTGCCAGCTTGCCGGCTAGCACAGATACGCAGTATTTT.

The V call is TRBV11-2, the J call TRBJ2-7; 7 nucleotides agree with TRBD2. The CDR3 runs 15 residues. V dropped 4 bases and J dropped 3; count of bases not matched to a gene: 9. Germline V CDR1 and CDR2: SGHAT, FQNNGV. Written as DNA, the CDR3 is TGTGCCAGCAGCTCGACGCGGGCGGGAGACTACGAGCAGTACTTC. It is translated as CASSSTRAGDYEQYF. The variable domain in full, with the rest retrieved from reference TRBV11-2 and TRBJ2-7, is EAGVAQSPRYKIIEKRQSVAFWCNPISGHATLYWYQQILGQGPKLLIQFQNNGVVDDSQLPKDRFSAERLKGVDSTLKIQPAKLEDSAVYLCASSSTRAGDYEQYFGPGTRLTVT.

This clonotype turned up a few times. This chain uses TRBV6-5 with TRBJ2-7; D gene ambiguous. This CDR3 comprises 12 residues. V was shortened by 7 bases and J by 4 bases, with 11 bases between the two germline ends. Germline V gene lookup returns CDR1 MNHEY and CDR2 SVGAGI. In DNA form, the CDR3 reads TGTGCCAGCAAGTCGCGTTGGTACGAGCAGTACTTC. Encoded protein: CASKSRWYEQYF.